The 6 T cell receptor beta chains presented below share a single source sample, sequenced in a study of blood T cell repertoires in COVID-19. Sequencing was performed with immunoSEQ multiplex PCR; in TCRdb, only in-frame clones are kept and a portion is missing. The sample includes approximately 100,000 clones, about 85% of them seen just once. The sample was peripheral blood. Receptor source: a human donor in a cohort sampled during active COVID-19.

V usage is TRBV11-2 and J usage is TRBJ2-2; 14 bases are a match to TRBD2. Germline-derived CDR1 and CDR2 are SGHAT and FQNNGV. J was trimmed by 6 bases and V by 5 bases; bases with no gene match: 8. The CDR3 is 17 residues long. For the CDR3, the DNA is TGTGCCAGCAGCACGACTAGCGGGAGGGCTCGGGCCGGGGAGCTGTTTTTT. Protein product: CASSTTSGRARAGELFF.

CDR3 DNA sequence: TGTGCCAGCTCACCAGGGATGAGGGCCGGCTACACCTTC. The encoded protein is CASSPGMRAGYTF. J is TRBJ1-2 and V is TRBV18, with D hard to call. This CDR3 region has 13 residues. V was shortened by 2 bases and J by 8 bases, with 12 bases between the two germline ends. Germline V lookup: CDR1 KGHSH, CDR2 LQKENI.

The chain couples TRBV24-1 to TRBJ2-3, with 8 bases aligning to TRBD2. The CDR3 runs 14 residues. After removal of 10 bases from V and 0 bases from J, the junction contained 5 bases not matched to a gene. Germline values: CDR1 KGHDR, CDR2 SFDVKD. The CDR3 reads CATSSGTSTDTQYF. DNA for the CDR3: TGTGCCACTAGTAGCGGGACGAGCACAGATACGCAGTATTTT.

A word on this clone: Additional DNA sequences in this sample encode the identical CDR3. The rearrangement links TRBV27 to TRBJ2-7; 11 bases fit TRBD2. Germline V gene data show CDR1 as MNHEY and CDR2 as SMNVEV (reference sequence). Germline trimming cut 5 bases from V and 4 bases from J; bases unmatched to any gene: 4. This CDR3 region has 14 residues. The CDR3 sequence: CASSGTSGVYEQYF. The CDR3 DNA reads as TGTGCCAGCAGTGGGACTAGCGGAGTTTACGAGCAGTACTTC.

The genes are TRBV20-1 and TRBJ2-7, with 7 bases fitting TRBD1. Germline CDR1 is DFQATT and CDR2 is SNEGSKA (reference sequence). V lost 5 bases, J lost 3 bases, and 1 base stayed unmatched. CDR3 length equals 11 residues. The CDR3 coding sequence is TGCAGTGCTTACAGGGGCTACGAGCAGTACTTC. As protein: CSAYRGYEQYF.

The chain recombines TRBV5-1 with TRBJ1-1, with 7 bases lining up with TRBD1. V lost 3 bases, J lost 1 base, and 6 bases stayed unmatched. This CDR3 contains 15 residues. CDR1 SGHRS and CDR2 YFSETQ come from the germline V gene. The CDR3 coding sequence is TGCGCCAGCAGCTCCGGGACAGAGACGAACACTGAAGCTTTCTTT. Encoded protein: CASSSGTETNTEAFF. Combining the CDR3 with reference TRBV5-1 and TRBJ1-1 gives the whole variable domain KAGVTQTPRYLIKTRGQQVTLSCSPISGHRSVSWYQQTPGQGLQFLFEYFSETQRNKGNFPGRFSGRQFSNSRSEMNVSTLELGDSALYLCASSSGTETNTEAFFGQGTRLTVV.